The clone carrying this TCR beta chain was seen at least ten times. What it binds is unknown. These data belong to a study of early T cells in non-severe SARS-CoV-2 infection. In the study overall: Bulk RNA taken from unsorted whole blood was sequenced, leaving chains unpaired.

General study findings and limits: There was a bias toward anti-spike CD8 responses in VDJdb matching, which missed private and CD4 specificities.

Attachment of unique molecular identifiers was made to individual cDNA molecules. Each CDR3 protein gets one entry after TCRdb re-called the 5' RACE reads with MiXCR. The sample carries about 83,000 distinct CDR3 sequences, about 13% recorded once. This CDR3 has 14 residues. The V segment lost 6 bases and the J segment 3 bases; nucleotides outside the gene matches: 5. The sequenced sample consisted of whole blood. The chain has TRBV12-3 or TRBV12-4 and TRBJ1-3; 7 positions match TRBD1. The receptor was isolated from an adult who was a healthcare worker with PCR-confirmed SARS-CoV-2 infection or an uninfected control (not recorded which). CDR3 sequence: CASSPDRVGNTIYF. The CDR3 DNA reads TGTGCCAGCAGCCCCGACAGGGTTGGAAACACCATATATTTT.